The TCR beta chain described here comes from a study of blood T cells in healthy people across ages. This clonotype showed up just a few times. The antigen is undetermined. Study observations and caveats: Older age went with lower TCR beta diversity per million T cells, in a roughly linear way.

Trimming cost V 5 bases and J 9 bases; bases outside gene matches: 4. The CDR3 sequence is 13 residues long. Germline V gene data show CDR1 as LNHDA and CDR2 as SQIVND (reference sequence). Primed by a sample-barcoded 5' primer and a J-beta primer mix, a second PCR proceeded for 7 to 11 cycles. TCRdb fed the 5' RACE reads into MiXCR, producing one record per CDR3 protein. The sample gives about 1 million distinct CDR3 sequences, 40% to 45% of which show up once; approximately 19% is in the top ten. The V call is TRBV19, the J call TRBJ1-6; TRBD1 aligns across 7 bases. This TCR was sampled from a woman aged 60-70 years in good health. Sequenced material: blood. The CDR3 loop reads CASSEGQASPLHF. CDR3 bases: TGTGCCAGTAGTGAAGGACAGGCTTCACCCCTCCACTTT.